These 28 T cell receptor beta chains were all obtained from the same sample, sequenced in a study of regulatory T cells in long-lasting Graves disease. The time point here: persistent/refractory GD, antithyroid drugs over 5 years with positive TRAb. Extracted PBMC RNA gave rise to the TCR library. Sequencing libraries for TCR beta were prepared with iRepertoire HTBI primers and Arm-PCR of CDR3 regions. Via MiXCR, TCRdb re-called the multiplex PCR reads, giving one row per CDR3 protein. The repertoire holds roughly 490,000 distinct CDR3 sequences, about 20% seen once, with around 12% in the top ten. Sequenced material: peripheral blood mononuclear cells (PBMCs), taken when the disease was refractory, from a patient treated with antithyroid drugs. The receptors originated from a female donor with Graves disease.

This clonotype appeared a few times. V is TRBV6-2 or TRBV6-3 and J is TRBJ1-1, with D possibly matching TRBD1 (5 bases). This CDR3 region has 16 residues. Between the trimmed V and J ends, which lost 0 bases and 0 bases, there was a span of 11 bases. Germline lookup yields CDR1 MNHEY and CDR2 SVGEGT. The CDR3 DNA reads TGTGCCAGCAGTTACTCGATTGGGACGGTGAACACTGAAGCTTTCTTT. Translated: CASSYSIGTVNTEAFF.

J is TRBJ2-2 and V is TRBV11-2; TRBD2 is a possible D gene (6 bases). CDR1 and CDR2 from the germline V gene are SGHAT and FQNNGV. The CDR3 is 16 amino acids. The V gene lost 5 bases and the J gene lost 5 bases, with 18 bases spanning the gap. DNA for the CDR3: TGTGCCAGCAGCCCAGGCCGGGGAGGTAGGACCGGGGAGCTGTTTTTT. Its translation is CASSPGRGGRTGELFF.

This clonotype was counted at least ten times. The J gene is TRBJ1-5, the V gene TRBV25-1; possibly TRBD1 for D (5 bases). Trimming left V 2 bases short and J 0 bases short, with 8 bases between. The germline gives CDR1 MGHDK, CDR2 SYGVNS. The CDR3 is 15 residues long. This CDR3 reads CASSEAGASNQPQHF. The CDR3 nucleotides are TGTGCCAGCAGTGAAGCTGGGGCTAGCAATCAGCCCCAGCATTTT.

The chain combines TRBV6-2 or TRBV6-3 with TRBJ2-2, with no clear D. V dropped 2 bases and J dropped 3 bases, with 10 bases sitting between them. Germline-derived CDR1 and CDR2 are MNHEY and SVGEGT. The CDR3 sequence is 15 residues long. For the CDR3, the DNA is TGTGCCAGCAGTTACGGGGATACTTACACCGGGGAGCTGTTTTTT. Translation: CASSYGDTYTGELFF.

CDR3 in DNA: TGTGCCATTAACCTACGGTCCGACTGGAGCTCTGGAAACACCATATATTTT. Its translation: CAINLRSDWSSGNTIYF. This rearrangement joins TRBV12-3 or TRBV12-4 to TRBJ1-3; D unresolved. The CDR3 covers 17 residues. V lost 10 bases and J lost 0, with 22 bases in between.

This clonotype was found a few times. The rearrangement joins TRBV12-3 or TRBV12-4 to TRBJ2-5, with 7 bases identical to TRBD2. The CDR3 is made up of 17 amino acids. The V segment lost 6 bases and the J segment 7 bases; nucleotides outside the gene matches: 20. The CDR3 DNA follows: TGTGCCAGCAGCCAGATCGATTTAGCGGGCCCCGTGGGGACCCAGTACTTC. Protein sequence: CASSQIDLAGPVGTQYF.

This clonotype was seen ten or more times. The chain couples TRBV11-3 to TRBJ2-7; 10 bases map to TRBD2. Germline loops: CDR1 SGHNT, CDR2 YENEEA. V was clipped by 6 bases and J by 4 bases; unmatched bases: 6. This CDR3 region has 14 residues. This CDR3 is CASSIAGGKYEQYF. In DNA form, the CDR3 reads TGTGCCAGCAGTATAGCGGGAGGAAAGTACGAGCAGTACTTC.

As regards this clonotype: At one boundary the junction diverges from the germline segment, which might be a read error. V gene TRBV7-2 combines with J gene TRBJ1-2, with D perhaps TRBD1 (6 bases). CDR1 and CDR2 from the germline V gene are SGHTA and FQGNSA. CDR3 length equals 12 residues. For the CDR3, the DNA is TGTGTCAGCAGCGGACAGTCCTATGGCTACACCTTC. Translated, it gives CVSSGQSYGYTF.

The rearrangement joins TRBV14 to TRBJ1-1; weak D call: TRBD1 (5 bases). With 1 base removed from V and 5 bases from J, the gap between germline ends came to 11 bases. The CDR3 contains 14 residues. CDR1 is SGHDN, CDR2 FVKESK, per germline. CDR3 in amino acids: CASSQVAGWTEAFF. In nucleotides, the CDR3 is TGTGCCAGCAGCCAAGTTGCAGGGTGGACTGAAGCTTTCTTT.

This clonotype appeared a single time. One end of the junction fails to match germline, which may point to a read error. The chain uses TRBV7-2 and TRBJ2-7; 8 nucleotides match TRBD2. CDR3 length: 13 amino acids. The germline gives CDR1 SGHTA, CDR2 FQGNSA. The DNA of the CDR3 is TGTGCCAGCAGCTTAGAGACGGGGGGGCCAGCAGAATTC. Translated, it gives CASSLETGGPAEF.

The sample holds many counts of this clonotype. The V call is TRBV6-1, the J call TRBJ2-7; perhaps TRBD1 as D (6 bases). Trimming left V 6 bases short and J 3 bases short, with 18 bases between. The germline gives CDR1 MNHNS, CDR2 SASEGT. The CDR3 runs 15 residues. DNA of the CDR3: TGTGCCAGCAGGAAAGGTTCGGGACAAAGCTACGAGCAGTACTTC. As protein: CASRKGSGQSYEQYF.

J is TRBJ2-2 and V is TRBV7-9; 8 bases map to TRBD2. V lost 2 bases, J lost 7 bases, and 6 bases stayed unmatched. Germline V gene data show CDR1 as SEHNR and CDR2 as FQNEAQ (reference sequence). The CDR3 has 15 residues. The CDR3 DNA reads TGTGCCAGCAGCTTAACAGCGGGAGACCACGGGGAGCTGTTTTTT. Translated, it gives CASSLTAGDHGELFF.

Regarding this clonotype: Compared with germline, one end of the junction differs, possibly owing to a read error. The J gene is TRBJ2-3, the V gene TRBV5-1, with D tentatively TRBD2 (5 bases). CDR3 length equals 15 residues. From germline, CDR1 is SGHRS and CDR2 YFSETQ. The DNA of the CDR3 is TGTGCCAGCAGCTTGTACGGGGTTGGAGCAGATACGCAGTATTTT. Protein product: CASSLYGVGADTQYF.

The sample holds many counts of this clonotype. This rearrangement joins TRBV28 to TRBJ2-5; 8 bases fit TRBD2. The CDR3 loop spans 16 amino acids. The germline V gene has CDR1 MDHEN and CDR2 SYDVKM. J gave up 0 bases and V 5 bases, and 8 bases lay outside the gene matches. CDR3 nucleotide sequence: TGTGCCAGCAGTCACCCGGGACTAGTGGACCAAGAGACCCAGTACTTC. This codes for CASSHPGLVDQETQYF.

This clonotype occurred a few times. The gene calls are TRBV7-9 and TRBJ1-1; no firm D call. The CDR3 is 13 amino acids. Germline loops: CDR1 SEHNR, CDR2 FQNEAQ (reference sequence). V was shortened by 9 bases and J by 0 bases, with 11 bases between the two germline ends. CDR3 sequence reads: CASALVMNTEAFF. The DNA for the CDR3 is TGTGCCAGTGCTCTGGTGATGAACACTGAAGCTTTCTTT. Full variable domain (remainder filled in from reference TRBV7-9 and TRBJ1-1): DTGVSQNPRHKITKRGQNVTFRCDPISEHNRLYWYRQTLGQGPEFLTYFQNEAQLEKSRLLSDRFSAERPKGSFSTLEIQRTEQGDSAMYLCASALVMNTEAFFGQGTRLTVV.

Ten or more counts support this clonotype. The CDR3, as DNA: TGTGCCAGCAGCTTACTACAGGGGTCCTACGAGCAGTACTTC. It encodes CASSLLQGSYEQYF. V gene TRBV7-2 combines with J gene TRBJ2-7; 7 nucleotides agree with TRBD1. The CDR3 covers 14 residues. J lost 1 base, V lost 2 bases, and 2 bases had no gene match. Germline-derived CDR1 and CDR2 are SGHTA and FQGNSA.

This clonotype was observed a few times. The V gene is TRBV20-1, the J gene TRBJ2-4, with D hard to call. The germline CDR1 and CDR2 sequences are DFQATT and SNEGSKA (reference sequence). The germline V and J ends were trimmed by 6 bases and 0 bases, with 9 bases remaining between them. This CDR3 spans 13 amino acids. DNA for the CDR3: TGCAGTGCCCAAGGGATAGCCAAAAACATTCAGTACTTC. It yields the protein CSAQGIAKNIQYF.

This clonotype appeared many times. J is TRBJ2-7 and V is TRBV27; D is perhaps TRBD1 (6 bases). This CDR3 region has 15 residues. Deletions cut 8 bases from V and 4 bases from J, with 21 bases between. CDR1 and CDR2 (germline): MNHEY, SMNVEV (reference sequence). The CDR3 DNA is TGTGCCAGCGGGGTGAGCCGGGACACCCATTACGAGCAGTACTTC. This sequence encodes CASGVSRDTHYEQYF.

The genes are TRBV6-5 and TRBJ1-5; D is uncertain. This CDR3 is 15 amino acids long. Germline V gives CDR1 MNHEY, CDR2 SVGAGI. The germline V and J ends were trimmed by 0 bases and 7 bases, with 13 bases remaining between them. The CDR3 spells CASSYSRGSGQPQHF. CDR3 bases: TGTGCCAGCAGTTACTCTCGGGGATCTGGCCAGCCCCAGCATTTT.

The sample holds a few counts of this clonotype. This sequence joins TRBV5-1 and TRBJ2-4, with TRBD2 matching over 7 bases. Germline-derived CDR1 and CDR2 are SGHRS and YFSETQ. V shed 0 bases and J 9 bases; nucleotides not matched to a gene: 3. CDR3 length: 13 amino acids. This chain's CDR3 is CASSLAGRSIQYF. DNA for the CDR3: TGCGCCAGCAGCTTGGCCGGGAGGAGCATTCAGTACTTC.

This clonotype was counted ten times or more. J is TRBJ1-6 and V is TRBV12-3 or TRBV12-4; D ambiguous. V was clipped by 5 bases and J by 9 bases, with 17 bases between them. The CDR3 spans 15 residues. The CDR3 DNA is TGTGCCAGCAGTACTGGGCCAAAAGGCGCTTCACCCCTCCACTTT. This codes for CASSTGPKGASPLHF.

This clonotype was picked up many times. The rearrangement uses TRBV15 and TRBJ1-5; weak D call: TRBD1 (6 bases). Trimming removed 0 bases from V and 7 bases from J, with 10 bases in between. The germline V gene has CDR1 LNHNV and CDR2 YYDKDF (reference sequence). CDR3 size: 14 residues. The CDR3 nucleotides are TGTGCCACCAGCAGAGACAGGGGTGAACAGCCCCAGCATTTT. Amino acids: CATSRDRGEQPQHF.

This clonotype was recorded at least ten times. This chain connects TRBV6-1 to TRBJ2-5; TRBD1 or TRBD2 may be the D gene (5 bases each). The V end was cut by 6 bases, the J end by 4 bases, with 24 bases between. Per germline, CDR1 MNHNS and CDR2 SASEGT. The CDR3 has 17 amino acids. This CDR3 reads CASSHRGGALVGETQYF. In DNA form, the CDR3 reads TGTGCCAGCAGCCACCGGGGTGGGGCCCTGGTCGGAGAGACCCAGTACTTC.

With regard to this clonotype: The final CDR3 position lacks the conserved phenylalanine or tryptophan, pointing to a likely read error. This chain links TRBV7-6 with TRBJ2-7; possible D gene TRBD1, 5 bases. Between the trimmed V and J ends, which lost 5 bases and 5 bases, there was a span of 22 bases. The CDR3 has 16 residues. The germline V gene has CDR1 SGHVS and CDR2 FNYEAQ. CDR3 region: CASSPLKGNRPDEQYL. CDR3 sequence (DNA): TGTGCCAGCAGCCCCTTAAAGGGGAACCGGCCAGACGAGCAGTACCTC.

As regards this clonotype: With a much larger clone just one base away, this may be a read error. CDR3 protein: CASSEGQGLEAFF. CDR3 bases: TGTGCCAGCAGTGAAGGACAGGGGCTTGAAGCTTTCTTT. The chain links TRBV28 to TRBJ1-1; 9 nucleotides match TRBD1. CDR3 length equals 13 residues. Germline V gene data show CDR1 as MDHEN and CDR2 as SYDVKM. Trimming removed 5 bases from V and 7 bases from J; junction bases left unmatched: 5.

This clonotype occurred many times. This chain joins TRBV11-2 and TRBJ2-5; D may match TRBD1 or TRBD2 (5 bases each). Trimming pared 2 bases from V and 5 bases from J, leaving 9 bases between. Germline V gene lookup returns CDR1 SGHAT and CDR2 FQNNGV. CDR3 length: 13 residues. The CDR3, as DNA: TGTGCCAGCAGCTTACGGGGCTGGGAGACCCAGTACTTC. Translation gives CASSLRGWETQYF.

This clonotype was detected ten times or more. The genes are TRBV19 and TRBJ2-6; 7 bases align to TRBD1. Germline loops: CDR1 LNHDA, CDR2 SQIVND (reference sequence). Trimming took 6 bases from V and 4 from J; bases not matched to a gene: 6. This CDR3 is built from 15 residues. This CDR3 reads CASRQTGPGANVLTF. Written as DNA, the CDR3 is TGTGCCAGTAGGCAGACAGGGCCAGGGGCCAACGTCCTGACTTTC.

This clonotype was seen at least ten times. The CDR3 is CASSHSYEQYF. As DNA, the CDR3 is TGTGCCAGCAGCCATTCCTACGAGCAGTACTTC. This sequence joins TRBV2 and TRBJ2-7; D is undetermined. The CDR3 has 11 residues. The germline CDR1 and CDR2 sequences are SNHLY and FYNNEI. Trimming took off 6 bases at V and 1 base at J, with 4 bases between the two ends.